Listed below are T cell receptor beta chains from one sample, sequenced in a study of OX40 agonist ivuxolimab in advanced cancers. Libraries were prepared by immunoSEQ multiplex PCR; TCRdb keeps only in-frame clonotypes and omits some of them. The sample holds 65,000 to 90,000 clones, over 65% seen once. The material was CD4+ or CD8+ T cells sorted from blood, obtained in a trial of the OX40 agonist ivuxolimab. The receptor set was obtained from an adult with an advanced solid tumor such as melanoma, head and neck, liver or kidney cancer. Each CDR3 is given without its conserved first and last residue.

v_gene	CDR3aa
TRBV9	ASSVYSGANVLT
TRBV18	ASSPAGSEDSPLH
TRBV28	ASKGVGGAGANVLT
TRBV7-2	ASSQKDRGQYGYT
TRBV9	ASSQAGLAGAYNEQF
TRBV4-2	ASSQGGTGANVLT
TRBV6-5	ASSYSGTPQETQY
TRBV6-6	ASSYEYRQSNQPQH
TRBV7-6	ASSLRQGLAGNTIY
TRBV28	ASSLGGGRNNQPQH
TRBV14	ASSRDSSYNEQF
TRBV19	ASSISTLEAGELF
TRBV18	ASSPRDRGITDTQY
TRBV7-2	ASSSRVTGELF
TRBV10-3	AITPTGETNTEAF
TRBV4-3	ASSASRSNQPQH
TRBV7-2	ASSSHGETGDIQY
TRBV6-1	ASSVGRNYGYT
TRBV18	ASSSGGRDTEAF
TRBV7-2	ASSLRTGRGNTEAF
TRBV2	ASSEATGIGELF
TRBV5-4	ASSFDFAMNTGELF
TRBV5-1	ASSLDGSLLRPTDTQY
TRBV6-5	ASSYLAGVQETQY
TRBV2	ASSGAVYNEQF
TRBV6-4	ATERGGFDYLLH
TRBV6-5	ASSLLASSYNEQF
TRBV7-2	ASSRTGNTEAF
TRBV28	ASYEGGSYNEQF
TRBV18	ASSPEDASTEAF
TRBV28	ASSVLPSAGGYEQY
TRBV15	ATSRVWTINEKLF
TRBV19	ASSIEANNQPQH
TRBV6-5	ASRTGASNQPQH
TRBV6-6	ASSTTAQKNYGYT
TRBV10-3	ATGQGGYT
TRBV28	ASRGYSNQPQH
TRBV6-5	ASSPRGRISPLH
TRBV18	ASSPPGTSGGAYEQY
TRBV27	ASSPRLAGIYNEQF
TRBV11-3	ASSLSGAGGQETQY
TRBV28	ASSLGAGVTGELF
TRBV6-5	ASSSPDRGRREKLF
TRBV4-1	ASSREGGQAGELF
TRBV6-5	ASSRGGQNYGYT
TRBV18	ASSPRGGTEAF
TRBV19	ASSIGLRTDTQY
TRBV7-2	ASSLRYNEQF
TRBV2	ASSERDRNYGYT
TRBV2	ATRWSESQETQY
TRBV11-2	ASSLGSGGFYGYT
TRBV19	ASSESPGINQPQH
TRBV30	AWSIRDRNEKLF